These 20 T cell receptor beta chains were sequenced from one sample in a study of T cells in women clearing cervical HPV infection. The assay was immunoSEQ multiplex PCR, and TCRdb's table has in-frame clones only and misses some. The sample totals roughly 14,000 clones. Sequencing was carried out using blood buffy coat. Every receptor here comes from a woman between 18 and 70 years old with a cervical HPV16 infection that either progressed to CIN3+ or cleared (not recorded which).

As to this clone: The read gets to within 3 residues of the CDR3 end, and the germline J gene fills in the rest. The V gene is TRBV2, the J gene TRBJ1-5; TRBD1 matches at 10 bases. Germline assignment: CDR1 SNHLY and CDR2 FYNNEI. V was pared by 5 bases and J by 4 bases, with 2 bases of the junction left unmatched. CDR3 length equals 14 residues. This CDR3 reads CASSPGQGNQPQHF. The sequenced part of the CDR3 DNA is TGTGCCAGCAGTCCGGGACAGGGGAATCAGCCC.

Its frequency marks this clone as medium-sized. The read gets to within 3 residues of the CDR3 end, and the germline J gene fills in the rest. The chain joins TRBV5-1 to TRBJ2-2; a possible D gene is TRBD1 (7 bases). The V and J ends lost 5 bases and 4 bases respectively, with 15 bases between them. The length of the CDR3 is 15 residues. Germline CDR1 and CDR2: SGHRS and YFSETQ. The CDR3 bases that were read are TGCGCCAGCAGGGACGCAGGGGGAGGCACCGGGGAG. This codes for CASRDAGGGTGE. From start to end, the CDR3 is CASRDAGGGTGELFF.

Details on this clone: With the read ending 3 residues before the CDR3 end, the germline J gene is used to fill in that end. V is TRBV6-4 and J is TRBJ1-2; 9 bases fit TRBD1. V lost 2 bases to trimming and J lost 7 bases; unmatched junction nucleotides: 2. The CDR3 runs to 13 residues. The germline V gene encodes CDR1 MRHNA and CDR2 SNTAGT. The CDR3 loop reads CASSDTGGLGYTF. The part of the CDR3 DNA that was read is TGTGCCAGCAGTGACACAGGGGGCCTTGGC.

Points on this clone: The read finishes 3 residues shy of the CDR3 end, and the germline J gene is used to complete it. The rearrangement uses TRBV7-3 and TRBJ1-5; 7 nucleotides match TRBD1. With 5 bases clipped from V and 2 bases from J, the junction kept 9 bases outside the gene matches. This CDR3 comprises 16 residues. CDR1 is SGHTA, CDR2 FQGTGA, per germline. The chain's CDR3 is CASSLPTGHGNQPQHF. The covered CDR3 bases are TGTGCCAGCAGCCTCCCGACAGGGCATGGCAATCAGCCC. Based on the CDR3 plus reference TRBV7-3 and TRBJ1-5, the full variable domain is GAGVSQTPSNKVTEKGKYVELRCDPISGHTALYWYRQSLGQGPEFLIYFQGTGAADDSGLPNDRFFAVRPEGSVSTLKIQRTERGDSAVYLCASSLPTGHGNQPQHFGDGTRLSIL.

This clone is medium-sized by frequency. From the germline J gene comes the end of the CDR3, since the read stops 3 residues before it. The chain recombines TRBV2 with TRBJ1-6; TRBD1 aligns across 9 bases. The CDR3 consists of 15 residues. The V gene end was trimmed by 9 bases and the J gene end by 10 bases; junction bases not matched to a gene: 13. In germline, CDR1 is SNHLY, CDR2 FYNNEI. The DNA read from the CDR3 is TGTGCCAGGGGGACAGGGAGCCTCTTTGACTCACCC. Translating gives CARGTGSLFDSP. In full, the CDR3 is CARGTGSLFDSPLHF. The complete variable domain, with remaining parts taken from reference TRBV2 and TRBJ1-6, reads EPEVTQTPSHQVTQMGQEVILRCVPISNHLYFYWYRQILGQKVEFLVSFYNNEISEKSEIFDDQFSVERPDGSNFTLKIRSTKLEDSAMYFCARGTGSLFDSPLHFGNGTRLTVT.

Turning to this clone: Sequencing ends 3 residues short of the CDR3 end; the germline J gene provides the rest. The chain employs TRBV2 and TRBJ1-6, with D hard to call. Deletions cut 4 bases from V and 9 bases from J, with 7 bases between. The CDR3 has 12 residues. The germline V gene has CDR1 SNHLY and CDR2 FYNNEI. CDR3 DNA, as far as it was read: TGTGCCAGCAGTGTGCAAGGTTCACCC. It codes for CASSVQGSP. The full CDR3 protein reads CASSVQGSPLHF.

Note on this clone: The read is 3 residues too short to cover the CDR3 end, so that end is filled in from the germline J gene. V is TRBV4-2 and J is TRBJ1-5; tentatively, D is TRBD1 (5 bases). This CDR3 has 16 amino acids. V lost 0 bases and J 3 bases, leaving 12 bases between the germline ends. Germline lookup yields CDR1 LGHNA and CDR2 YNFKEQ. CDR3 bases read: TGTGCCAGCAGCCAAGAAGGGGAACAGCCCAATCAGCCC. Protein: CASSQEGEQPNQP. The whole CDR3 is CASSQEGEQPNQPQHF.

A word on this clone: The read terminates 3 residues ahead of where the CDR3 ends, so the germline J gene completes it. This sequence joins TRBV19 and TRBJ1-2; D is unclear. Per the germline V gene, CDR1 is LNHDA and CDR2 is SQIVND (reference sequence). The CDR3 extends over 13 amino acids. This chain's CDR3 is CASSSKSSYDYTF. CDR3 DNA (partial): TGTGCCAGTAGTTCGAAGAGCTCCTACGAC.

Comment on this clone: The read stops 3 residues short of the end of the CDR3; the missing end is completed from the germline J gene. The rearrangement joins TRBV5-1 to TRBJ2-1; 8 bases agree with TRBD2. V dropped 4 bases and J dropped 9; count of bases not matched to a gene: 6. Germline CDR1 SGHRS, CDR2 YFSETQ. The CDR3 consists of 13 residues. The CDR3 loop reads CASSDGGAGEQFF. The CDR3 DNA, read in part, is TGCGCCAGCAGCGACGGGGGGGCTGGTGAG.

In regard to this clone: The read ends 3 residues shy of where the CDR3 ends; the end is completed using the germline J gene. The V gene is TRBV5-1, the J gene TRBJ2-3, with no clear D. The V and J ends lost 2 bases and 0 bases respectively, with 7 bases between them. CDR1 and CDR2 from the germline V gene are SGHRS and YFSETQ. The CDR3 loop spans 14 amino acids. The CDR3 loop is CASSFGTSTDTQYF. The covered CDR3 bases are TGCGCCAGCAGCTTTGGTACTAGCACAGATACG.

About this clone itself: A read error may account for a junction end that differs from germline. The read falls 3 residues short of the CDR3 end, and the missing part is taken from the germline J gene. The chain carries TRBV2 and TRBJ2-2; 11 nucleotides agree with TRBD2. This CDR3 has 13 amino acids. CDR1 and CDR2 from the germline V gene are SNHLY and FYNNEI. The CDR3 here is CASSPSLAGGLFF. Partial CDR3 DNA: TGTGCCAGCAGCCCCTCTCTAGCGGGGGGG.

As to this clone: The CDR3 end lies 3 residues beyond the end of the read and is filled in from the germline J gene. This chain links TRBV7-2 with TRBJ2-3; D is undetermined. The CDR3 length is 13 residues. The germline V gene has CDR1 SGHTA and CDR2 FQGNSA. The CDR3 region is CASSLNSQETQYF. CDR3 bases read: TGTGCCAGCAGCTTAAACAGCCAAGAGACG.

About this clone itself: The CDR3 extends 3 residues past the end of the read, so its final part is completed from the germline J gene. The V and J genes are TRBV5-6 and TRBJ2-5; TRBD1 aligns across 8 bases. In germline, CDR1 is SGHDT, CDR2 YYEEEE. The ends lost 4 bases at V and 5 bases at J; junction bases unmatched: 7. There are 14 residues in the CDR3. The sequenced part of the CDR3 DNA is TGTGCCAGCAGCAGGACAGGGATGTTGGAGACC. Translated, it gives CASSRTGMLET. The CDR3 in its entirety is CASSRTGMLETQYF.

In regard to this clone: The CDR3 end lies 3 residues beyond the end of the read and is filled in from the germline J gene. This chain uses TRBV2 with TRBJ1-4; D call uncertain. CDR3 size: 12 residues. The germline V gene has CDR1 SNHLY and CDR2 FYNNEI. Trimming took off 7 bases at V and 8 bases at J, with 11 bases between the two ends. CDR3: CASTPSGEKLFF. The covered CDR3 bases are TGTGCCAGCACCCCCTCCGGGGAAAAA.

This clone is deemed medium-sized by its frequency. The CDR3 end is not reached by the read, which stops 3 residues before it; the germline J gene fills it in. This sequence joins TRBV5-1 and TRBJ1-6, with 8 bases lining up with TRBD1. Germline V gives CDR1 SGHRS, CDR2 YFSETQ. The CDR3 totals 19 residues. The trim removed 4 bases at V and 0 bases at J, leaving 12 bases unmatched. The CDR3 protein is CASSPGQGRISSYNSPLHF. CDR3 DNA (partial): TGCGCCAGCAGCCCTGGACAGGGAAGGATAAGCTCCTATAATTCACCC.

Points on this clone: Sequencing ends 3 residues short of the CDR3 end; the germline J gene provides the rest. The gene calls are TRBV10-2 and TRBJ2-1; perhaps TRBD1 as D (5 bases). Trimming took off 3 bases at V and 9 bases at J, with 15 bases between the two ends. This CDR3 region has 14 residues. CDR1 and CDR2 from the germline V gene are WSHSY and SAAADI. CDR3 bases read: TGCGCCAGCAGTGACCGACTTCAGGGCAGTGAG. Residues: CASSDRLQGSE. The CDR3 as a whole reads CASSDRLQGSEQFF.

As to this clone: The DNA ends 3 residues before the CDR3 does, and the rest of the CDR3 is filled in from the germline J gene. This chain uses TRBV6-1 with TRBJ1-5; no clear D. The CDR3 has 14 amino acids. The germline V and J ends were trimmed by 1 base and 9 bases, with 13 bases remaining between them. From germline, CDR1 is MNHNS and CDR2 SASEGT. The part of the CDR3 DNA that was read is TGTGCCAGCAGTGAAGGAAGGGTGGTGGGGCCC. It codes for CASSEGRVVGP. The full CDR3 reads CASSEGRVVGPQHF.

Notes on this clone: The read ends 3 residues before the CDR3 terminus; that terminus is restored from the germline J gene. J is TRBJ2-5 and V is TRBV12-5; 7 bases map to TRBD1. CDR1 is LGHNT, CDR2 FRNRAP, per germline. The CDR3 runs to 17 residues. The J segment lost 4 bases and the V segment lost 4 bases, leaving 15 bases of the junction unmatched. CDR3 amino acids: CASGSQRDSLAGETQYF. CDR3 DNA, as far as it was read: TGTGCTAGTGGTTCACAACGGGACAGCTTAGCAGGAGAGACC.

On this clone itself: The CDR3 end lies 3 residues beyond the end of the read and is filled in from the germline J gene. The chain carries TRBV20-1 and TRBJ2-1, with D maybe TRBD1 (6 bases). CDR1 and CDR2 (germline): DFQATT, SNEGSKA (reference sequence). With 5 bases removed from V and 2 bases from J, the gap between germline ends came to 19 bases. The CDR3 has 16 residues. CDR3 sequence: CSAVPLQDRAYNEQFF. The sequenced CDR3 bases are TGCAGTGCTGTACCGCTTCAGGACAGAGCCTACAATGAG.

Notes on this clone: The read ends 3 residues early relative to the CDR3; the germline J gene fills the gap. The chain joins TRBV30 to TRBJ2-2; 9 bases match TRBD1. The V and J ends lost 3 bases and 5 bases, in that order; junction bases with no gene match: 7. Germline loops: CDR1 GTSNPN, CDR2 SVGIG (reference sequence). This CDR3 has 15 residues. CDR3 DNA (partial): TGTGCCTGGAGGCCCCGGGACAGGGTTACCGGGGAG. Its translation: CAWRPRDRVTGE. The complete CDR3 reads CAWRPRDRVTGELFF.